A single T cell receptor beta chain is shown here with its context. The antigen remains undetermined. The data were obtained in a study of cytomegalovirus exposure and HLA in healthy donors. Study conclusions and caveats: Across donors, most TCRs were seen rarely, yet some public ones were widespread. Among TCR beta chains, those listed as cytomegalovirus-associated numbered 164. The TCR clusters that emerged in the first cohort tended, a later analysis found, to co-occur in the roughly 120 validation repertoires.

Sequencing used immunoSEQ multiplex PCR; TCRdb keeps in-frame clones, though not all of them. Altogether some 290,000 clones are present, nearly 90% being singletons, with the ten largest covering 0.9% to 1%. The CDR3 sequence is 15 residues long. Trimming took 3 bases from V and 2 from J, leaving 11 bases between them. Germline CDR1 ENHRY, CDR2 SYGVKD. This TCR was sampled from a man younger than 40 in good health and CMV-seronegative. Input material: PBMCs. The chain recombines TRBV10-3 with TRBJ1-5, with unresolved D. CDR3 nucleotide sequence: TGTGCCATCAGTGAAGAGGCTCTCGGCAATCAGCCCCAGCATTTT. Translation gives CAISEEALGNQPQHF.